The next 23 T cell receptor beta chains were all read from a single sample in a study of cytomegalovirus exposure and HLA in healthy donors. Vbeta (60) and Jbeta (13) primers were used in the PCR. Sequenced by immunoSEQ multiplex PCR; TCRdb stores in-frame clones only, minus some. The profile covers around 40,000 clones, with about 85% appearing a single time and approximately 8% taken by the ten largest. The sequenced sample consisted of PBMCs. The receptors derive from a woman aged 35 to 49 in good health and CMV-seropositive.

V gene TRBV5-5 combines with J gene TRBJ2-3; D is possibly TRBD1 (6 bases). This CDR3 region has 16 residues. Trimming shortened V by 4 bases and J by 0 bases, and 15 bases separated the two germline ends. Germline-derived CDR1 and CDR2 are SGHKS and YYEKEE (reference sequence). The CDR3 coding sequence is TGTGCCAGCAGCGTGACAGGAAGAACTAGCACAGATACGCAGTATTTT. Its translation is CASSVTGRTSTDTQYF. The variable domain in full, with the rest retrieved from reference TRBV5-5 and TRBJ2-3, is DAGVTQSPTHLIKTRGQQVTLRCSPISGHKSVSWYQQVLGQGPQFIFQYYEKEERGRGNFPDRFSARQFPNYSSELNVNALLLGDSALYLCASSVTGRTSTDTQYFGPGTRLTVL.

The gene calls are TRBV27 and TRBJ2-7; TRBD2 agrees at 12 bases. Germline-derived CDR1 and CDR2 are MNHEY and SMNVEV (reference sequence). The CDR3 is 15 amino acids. Trimming at V came to 6 bases and at J to 6 bases, leaving 9 bases not matched to a gene. CDR3 bases: TGTGCCAGCAGGGACGCTAGCGGGAGGGCTGTCGAGCAGTACTTC. It specifies CASRDASGRAVEQYF.

The chain links TRBV6-6 to TRBJ2-2, with a tentative D call TRBD1 (6 bases). V was cut by 2 bases and J by 7 bases, with 14 bases left in between. In germline, CDR1 is MNHNY, CDR2 SVGAGI (reference sequence). The CDR3 sequence is 15 residues long. The CDR3 DNA is TGTGCCAGCAGTTACCCACAGGGTGAGGGCGGGGAGCTGTTTTTT. It encodes CASSYPQGEGGELFF.

The J gene is TRBJ1-2, the V gene TRBV6-5; no clear D gene. V was cut by 5 bases and J by 9 bases, with 13 bases left in between. Germline values: CDR1 MNHEY, CDR2 SVGAGI. The CDR3 has 12 residues. The CDR3 here is CASSNSAGSYTF. The CDR3 nucleotides read TGTGCCAGCAGTAATTCCGCGGGCAGCTACACCTTC.

The chain joins TRBV21-1 to TRBJ2-7; the table gives TRBD1 as D, unverified against the DNA. TRBV21-1 is listed as a pseudogene. CDR3 size: 16 residues. The CDR3 DNA sequence: TGTGCCAGCAAAGGGGACAGGGGTAGGTTGTACTACGAGCAGTACTTC. Its translation is CASKGDRGRLYYEQYF.

The rearrangement links TRBV19 to TRBJ2-2; 11 bases match TRBD2. V was clipped by 4 bases and J by 7 bases; unmatched bases: 8. Germline V gene data show CDR1 as LNHDA and CDR2 as SQIVND (reference sequence). This CDR3 is built from 16 residues. The CDR3 DNA reads TGTGCCAGTAGTACGGGACTAGCGGTCAAAGGCGGGGAGCTGTTTTTT. Residues: CASSTGLAVKGGELFF.

The chain carries TRBV2 and TRBJ2-2, with 7 bases aligning to TRBD1. V shed 3 bases, J shed 7 bases, and the junction held 8 bases outside the gene matches. Germline V gene sequence: CDR1 SNHLY, CDR2 FYNNEI. This CDR3 is built from 15 residues. Here the CDR3 reads CASSDAAGGDGELFF. CDR3 DNA: TGTGCCAGCAGTGATGCGGCAGGGGGTGACGGGGAGCTGTTTTTT.

The chain has TRBV6-4 and TRBJ2-5, with no clear D. CDR1 is MRHNA and CDR2 is SNTAGT in the germline V gene. The length of the CDR3 is 13 residues. Trimming stripped 3 bases from V and 11 bases from J, with 16 bases between. The CDR3 region has the DNA TGTGCCAGCAGTGAAACACAACGTTCGCAGCAGTACTTC. Its protein product is CASSETQRSQQYF.

This clone was seen only once. V usage is TRBV6-1 and J usage is TRBJ2-3; 8 bases match TRBD1. Germline V lookup: CDR1 MNHNS, CDR2 SASEGT. V was pared by 4 bases and J by 2 bases, with 8 bases of the junction left unmatched. CDR3 size: 16 residues. The CDR3 loop is CASSGAGGLFTDTQYF. The CDR3, as DNA: TGTGCCAGCAGTGGCGCAGGGGGCCTGTTCACAGATACGCAGTATTTT.

CDR3 coding DNA: TGCAGCGTTGGACTAGCGGGGGGCCGGGTGTACAATGAGCAGTTCTTC. This translates into CSVGLAGGRVYNEQFF. The genes are TRBV29-1 and TRBJ2-1; 13 bases map to TRBD2. Trimming at V came to 4 bases and at J to 4 bases, leaving 7 bases not matched to a gene. Germline values: CDR1 SQVTM, CDR2 ANQGSEA. The CDR3 runs to 16 residues.

This rearrangement joins TRBV21-1 to TRBJ2-7; TRBD1, the table's D call, lacks a check against the DNA. TRBV21-1 constitutes a pseudogene. The CDR3 consists of 14 residues. CDR3 amino acids: CASSTRGTGSEQYF. The CDR3 bases are TGTGCCAGCAGCACCAGAGGGACAGGGTCTGAGCAGTACTTC.

The chain combines TRBV7-6 with TRBJ1-1, with D possibly TRBD1 on 6 matching bases. Trimming shortened V by 5 bases and J by 4 bases, and 14 bases separated the two germline ends. The CDR3 sequence is 14 residues long. Germline V gene data show CDR1 as SGHVS and CDR2 as FNYEAQ. The CDR3 DNA is TGTGCCAGCAGCCAGGCCGACAGGAGCACTGAAGCTTTCTTT. Protein sequence: CASSQADRSTEAFF.

The rearrangement joins TRBV6-4 to TRBJ2-2; TRBD2 might be the D (5 bases). The CDR3 consists of 14 residues. Trimming cost V 4 bases and J 2 bases, with 8 bases left between them. Germline CDR1 MRHNA, CDR2 SNTAGT. This CDR3 reads CASSGTYNTGELFF. The CDR3 DNA follows: TGTGCCAGCAGTGGGACTTATAACACCGGGGAGCTGTTTTTT.

The chain joins TRBV27 to TRBJ2-7; 9 nucleotides align to TRBD1. With V trimmed by 5 bases and J by 4 bases, 6 bases remained unmatched. Germline CDR1 MNHEY, CDR2 SMNVEV (reference sequence). This CDR3 has 14 residues. CDR3 bases: TGTGCCAGCAGTGTAACAGGGGGCCTTTACGAGCAGTACTTC. Translation gives CASSVTGGLYEQYF.

The V gene is TRBV6-4, the J gene TRBJ2-5; D remains unclear. This CDR3 region has 13 residues. V dropped 5 bases and J dropped 1 base, with 8 bases sitting between them. Germline-derived CDR1 and CDR2 are MRHNA and SNTAGT. CDR3 residues: CASSPQIQETQYF. CDR3 coding DNA: TGTGCCAGCAGTCCACAGATCCAAGAGACCCAGTACTTC.

V gene TRBV4-1 combines with J gene TRBJ2-4; D possibly corresponds to TRBD2 (5 bases). CDR1 is MGHRA and CDR2 is YSYEKL in the germline V gene. V was cut by 4 bases and J by 8 bases, with 27 bases left in between. This CDR3 spans 18 amino acids. The CDR3 is CASSRQEGQARQADIQYF. In DNA, the CDR3 is TGCGCCAGCAGCCGTCAAGAAGGGCAGGCGAGGCAAGCGGACATTCAGTACTTC.

The chain uses TRBV9 and TRBJ2-5; 9 nucleotides match TRBD1. Germline-derived CDR1 and CDR2 are SGDLS and YYNGEE. Trimming at V came to 0 bases and at J to 11 bases, leaving 14 bases not matched to a gene. The CDR3 is made up of 16 amino acids. CDR3 amino acids: CASSVEPDRGWREQYF. CDR3 bases: TGTGCCAGCAGCGTAGAACCGGACAGGGGTTGGCGTGAGCAGTACTTC.

Here the CDR3 reads CAISAPRGGVSTEAFF. As DNA, the CDR3 is TGTGCCATCAGTGCCCCTCGGGGAGGGGTGAGCACTGAAGCTTTCTTT. V and J are TRBV10-3 and TRBJ1-1, with D possibly matching TRBD1 (5 bases). Trimming left V 4 bases short and J 4 bases short, with 19 bases between. The CDR3 contains 16 residues. In germline, CDR1 is ENHRY, CDR2 SYGVKD.

The chain uses TRBV9 and TRBJ2-3; 7 nucleotides match TRBD2. Germline assignment: CDR1 SGDLS and CDR2 YYNGEE. CDR3 length: 17 amino acids. V gave up 4 bases and J gave up 0 bases; unmatched junction bases: 11. The CDR3 nucleotides read TGTGCCAGCAGCCCTGACCCCCTAGCGGCTAGCACAGATACGCAGTATTTT. This sequence encodes CASSPDPLAASTDTQYF.

This chain connects TRBV21-1 to TRBJ2-3; the table's TRBD1 call for D was not verified on the DNA. TRBV21-1 is flagged as a pseudogene. This CDR3 is 18 amino acids long. The CDR3 here is CASSKRGQGPSLTDTQYF. The CDR3 nucleotides are TGTGCCAGCAGCAAAAGGGGACAGGGGCCTTCACTCACAGATACGCAGTATTTT.

V gene TRBV2 combines with J gene TRBJ2-7; 7 nucleotides align to TRBD2. Losses at the gene ends were 4 bases for V and 7 bases for J; bases not matched to a gene: 7. The CDR3 consists of 13 residues. Germline CDR1 reads SNHLY; CDR2 reads FYNNEI. The CDR3 reads CASSGGRGSEQYF. In DNA, the CDR3 is TGTGCCAGCAGTGGTGGGCGGGGGTCAGAGCAGTACTTC.

The rearrangement links TRBV4-1 to TRBJ2-5; 9 nucleotides agree with TRBD2. Looked up from germline, CDR1 is MGHRA and CDR2 is YSYEKL. The length of the CDR3 is 15 residues. V dropped 5 bases and J dropped 0; count of bases not matched to a gene: 4. Here the CDR3 DNA reads TGCGCCAGCAGCGATTTAGCGGGAGACCAAGAGACCCAGTACTTC. Encoded protein: CASSDLAGDQETQYF.

The rearrangement links TRBV6-6 to TRBJ2-5; 7 bases are a match to TRBD2. Germline V gene sequence: CDR1 MNHNY, CDR2 SVGAGI (reference sequence). This CDR3 comprises 15 residues. V lost 8 bases to trimming and J lost 1 base; unmatched junction nucleotides: 10. The CDR3 sequence is CASLTGGTLQETQYF. CDR3 nucleotides: TGTGCCAGCCTCACCGGGGGGACCCTCCAAGAGACCCAGTACTTC.